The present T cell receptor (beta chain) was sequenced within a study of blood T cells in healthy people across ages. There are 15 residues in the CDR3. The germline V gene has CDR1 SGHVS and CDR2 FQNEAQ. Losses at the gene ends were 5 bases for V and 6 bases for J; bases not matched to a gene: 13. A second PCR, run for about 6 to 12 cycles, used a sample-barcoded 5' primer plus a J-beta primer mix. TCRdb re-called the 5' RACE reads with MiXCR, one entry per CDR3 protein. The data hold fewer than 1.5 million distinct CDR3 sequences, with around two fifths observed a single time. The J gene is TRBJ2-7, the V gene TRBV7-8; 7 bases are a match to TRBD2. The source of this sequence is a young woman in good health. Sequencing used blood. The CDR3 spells CASSQRLAGVSEQYF. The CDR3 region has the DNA TGTGCCAGCAGCCAAAGACTAGCTGGGGTCTCCGAGCAGTACTTC.